This TCR beta chain was sequenced for a study of spatial heterogeneity in lung cancer (dated by TCRdb to the late 2010s). In terms of the full investigation: Beta-chain transcripts were consistently detected in greater numbers than alpha-chain transcripts, which likely reflects a higher abundance of beta-chain transcripts. In the raw uncorrected reads, each unique combination of TCR and UMI appeared more than ten times on average. In non-small cell lung cancer, the study quantitatively compared TCR alpha and beta repertoires across several tumor regions, matched nontumor lung, and blood. TCR repertoire features were related to nonsynonymous mutation counts determined by whole-exome sequencing of tumor tissue. At surgery, about 210 tumor regions, 61 to 75 matched nontumor lung samples and 56 PBMC samples were TCR-sequenced for both alpha and beta chains.

Library method: 5' RACE. Sequencing used a NextSeq 500. In the TCR library protocol, a unique molecular identifier was attached to each TCR cDNA molecule so that PCR and sequencing errors could be corrected. In the original analysis: TCR identification, UMI-based error correction and CDR3 extraction were all carried out with Decombinator tools. Expanded TCRs were defined as those above a frequency of 2 per 1,000, corresponding to the top 1% of the tumor frequency distribution. Renyi diversity was calculated using the R vegan package after each repertoire was subsampled 100 times to 5,000 TCRs. CDR3 similarity networks were built from amino acid triplet string-kernel similarity, connecting CDR3s with pairwise similarity above 0.82. Through fastp at Q25 and MiXCR, TCRdb rebuilt clones from the public reads, retaining in-frame beta chains. Rows with one shared CDR3 protein collapse into an entry with the most common genes and DNA. The V and J calls come from TCRdb's annotation, not from the publication. The sample table records about 5,100 distinct CDR3 sequences; about 26% of these occur just once. Of the sample, roughly 15% is held by the ten largest clones.

The meaning of the sample's time point label: sample taken at primary tumor resection. Whole RNA extracted from tumor and nontumor lung tissue, or from cryopreserved PBMC samples, was used for TCR sequencing without cell sorting. Donors were 72 patients with early-stage, untreated non-small cell lung cancer from the lung TRACERx cohort. Only patients for whom sufficient RNA was available from at least two tumor regions were selected for TCR sequencing. The CDR3, from cysteine to phenylalanine, totals 13 residues. Left in the record is the CDR3 DNA by itself, 39 bases read in frame from the first base. V trim: 5 bases; J trim: 6 bases; unmatched bases: 5. This clonotype is medium-sized (0.01 to 0.1%) in its sample. Its target antigen remains unknown. No clone much larger than this one lies a single base away; base qualities are absent. Findings and caveats that apply to the study as a whole: Ubiquitous expanded tumor TCRs were found in blood more often at tumor resection than at routine follow-up. Confirming at a functional level the hypothesis that regional TCRs recognize regional mutations was considered to require additional single-cell paired TCR alpha and beta sequencing.

The clonotype comes from a male donor with early-stage non-small cell lung cancer. The chain couples TRBV12-3 or TRBV12-4 to TRBJ2-7; 9 of the junction bases match TRBD2. The sequencing used PBMCs, collected at surgery. CDR3 region: CASSAGLAPEQYF. The base sequence is TGTGCCAGCAGTGCGGGACTAGCTCCCGAGCAGTACTTC.